The entry that follows covers one T cell receptor (beta chain) sequence. Its cognate antigen is unknown. These data belong to a study of T cell clones after liver transplantation. Background on the study: TCRbeta sequencing after a pre-transplant mixed lymphocyte reaction identified graft-donor-reactive clones, later tracked in post-transplant blood. Without induction therapy, subjects received standard immunosuppression until 12-24 months post-transplant.

Study-level points and caveats: These preliminary findings come from unstandardized post-transplant sampling times.

Profiling relied on immunoSEQ multiplex PCR, and the TCRdb table lists in-frame clones only, not all of them. The sample has 45,000 or so clones, about 86% seen once. Trimming took 5 bases from V and 1 from J, leaving 14 bases between them. CDR3 length: 16 residues. Germline V gene lookup returns CDR1 SEHNR and CDR2 FQNEAQ (reference sequence). Sorting of unstimulated PBMCs yielded separate CD3+CD4+ and CD3+CD8+ fractions. The sequencing used CD4+ T cells from blood, collected 24 months after liver transplant. The J gene is TRBJ1-4, the V gene TRBV7-9; possible D gene TRBD1, 5 bases. This receptor was obtained from a human patient who received a liver transplant. Some of the T cells might come from the graft donor. CDR3 sequence: CASSPSHGGTNEKLFF. The CDR3 nucleotides are TGTGCCAGCAGCCCCTCCCACGGGGGAACTAATGAAAAACTGTTTTTT.